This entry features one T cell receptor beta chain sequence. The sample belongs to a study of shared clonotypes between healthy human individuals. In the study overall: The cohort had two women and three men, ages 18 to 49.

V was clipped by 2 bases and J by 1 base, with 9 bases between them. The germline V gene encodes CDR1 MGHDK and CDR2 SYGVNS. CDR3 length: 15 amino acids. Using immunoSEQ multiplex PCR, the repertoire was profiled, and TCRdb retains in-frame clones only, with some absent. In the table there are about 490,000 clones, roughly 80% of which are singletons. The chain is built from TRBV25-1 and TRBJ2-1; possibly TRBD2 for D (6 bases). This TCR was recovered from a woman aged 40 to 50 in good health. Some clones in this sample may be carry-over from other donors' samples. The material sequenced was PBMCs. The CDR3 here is CASSEGGSSYNEQFF. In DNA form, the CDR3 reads TGTGCCAGCAGTGAAGGGGGGAGTTCCTACAATGAGCAGTTCTTC.